This record looks at one T cell receptor beta chain sequence and its context. This entry is derived from a study of T cells in Graves' hyperthyroidism and ophthalmopathy. The overall study: The blood sample was taken at first diagnosis, before treatment began.

From RNA transcripts, TCR beta CDR3 regions were amplified. HTBI primers were the set used in a first-round RT-PCR of the TCR CDR3. TCRdb reprocessed the multiplex PCR reads with MiXCR, giving one entry per CDR3 protein. This sample has 350,000 to 450,000 distinct CDR3 sequences, with about 14% found just once. V shed 3 bases and J 0 bases; nucleotides not matched to a gene: 4. Germline CDR1 is GTSNPN and CDR2 is SVGIG (reference sequence). The length of the CDR3 is 14 residues. Sequenced sample: blood. The rearrangement joins TRBV30 to TRBJ2-7; 8 nucleotides match TRBD1. The clonotype comes from a man between 50 and 59 years old with Graves' ophthalmopathy. CDR3 coding DNA: TGTGCCTGGAGGGGGACAGGTAGCTCCTACGAGCAGTACTTC. Protein sequence: CAWRGTGSSYEQYF.